A single sample gave rise to the 30 T cell receptor beta chains below, sequenced in a study of chemoradiotherapy in HPV16-positive cancers. The method was immunoSEQ multiplex PCR; TCRdb's version includes in-frame clones alone and lacks a portion of them. The sample carries roughly 8,300 clones, roughly 87% recorded once. The source material was blood, sampled from a patient who underwent chemoradiotherapy. These receptors were collected from a human donor with HPV-associated anogenital cancer.

The rearrangement links TRBV7-2 to TRBJ2-1, with 7 nucleotides matching TRBD2. CDR3 length: 15 amino acids. The germline V gene encodes CDR1 SGHTA and CDR2 FQGNSA. V was pared by 5 bases and J by 3 bases, with 7 bases of the junction left unmatched. In DNA form, the CDR3 reads TGTGCCAGCAGCCCCAGGACTAGAGACTACAATGAGCAGTTCTTC. It codes for CASSPRTRDYNEQFF.

The rearrangement uses TRBV5-5 and TRBJ1-2, with 7 positions matching TRBD1. The J segment lost 7 bases and the V segment lost 4 bases, leaving 7 bases of the junction unmatched. CDR1 and CDR2 from the germline V gene are SGHKS and YYEKEE (reference sequence). This CDR3 is 13 amino acids long. The CDR3 region is CASSPTGSGGYTF. The CDR3 DNA reads as TGTGCCAGCAGCCCGACAGGGTCTGGTGGCTACACCTTC.

The chain carries TRBV28 and TRBJ1-2, with TRBD1 identical over 7 bases. This CDR3 is built from 14 residues. V shed 8 bases, J shed 0 bases, and the junction held 6 bases outside the gene matches. CDR1 MDHEN and CDR2 SYDVKM come from the germline V gene. CDR3 protein: CASSSGGTNYGYTF. The CDR3 nucleotides are TGTGCCAGCTCTTCAGGGGGGACTAACTATGGCTACACCTTC.

The chain employs TRBV5-1 and TRBJ1-2; 7 bases fit TRBD1. V shed 0 bases and J 0 bases; nucleotides not matched to a gene: 5. The CDR3 covers 16 residues. CDR1 and CDR2 from the germline V gene are SGHRS and YFSETQ. The CDR3: CASSLGQGFSNYGYTF. CDR3 nucleotide sequence: TGCGCCAGCAGCTTGGGACAGGGATTTTCTAACTATGGCTACACCTTC.

J is TRBJ2-5 and V is TRBV12-2; the DNA was not compared with TRBD1, the D call given in the table. TRBV12-2 is assigned pseudogene status. The CDR3 sequence is 12 residues long. CDR3 amino acids: CGLPSRGTPPDF. CDR3 coding DNA: TGTGGCCTACCCTCAAGGGGGACCCCCCCAGACTTC.

The gene calls are TRBV14 and TRBJ2-7; D is perhaps TRBD1 (6 bases). Germline V gene sequence: CDR1 SGHDN, CDR2 FVKESK. The CDR3 is 13 residues long. Deletions cut 7 bases from V and 3 bases from J, with 13 bases between. DNA for the CDR3: TGTGCCAGCACCCCAGGACAGTTCTACGAGCAGTACTTC. This encodes CASTPGQFYEQYF. The variable domain in full, completed from reference TRBV14 and TRBJ2-7, reads EAGVTQFPSHSVIEKGQTVTLRCDPISGHDNLYWYRRVMGKEIKFLLHFVKESKQDESGMPNNRFLAERTGGTYSTLKVQPAELEDSGVYFCASTPGQFYEQYFGPGTRLTVT.

The rearrangement joins TRBV30 to TRBJ2-2; D unclear. Germline loops: CDR1 GTSNPN, CDR2 SVGIG (reference sequence). This CDR3 region has 13 residues. V was trimmed by 0 bases and J by 1 base, leaving 3 bases between them. The CDR3 DNA reads as TGTGCCTGGAGTGTACAGAACACCGGGGAGCTGTTTTTT. Its protein product is CAWSVQNTGELFF.

The genes are TRBV2 and TRBJ1-6; maybe TRBD1 (5 bases). Trimming shortened V by 3 bases and J by 8 bases, and 5 bases separated the two germline ends. CDR1 and CDR2 from the germline V gene are SNHLY and FYNNEI. There are 12 residues in the CDR3. CDR3 sequence: CASSEGDSPLHF. The CDR3 DNA sequence: TGTGCCAGCAGTGAGGGGGATTCACCCCTCCACTTT.

The chain links TRBV18 to TRBJ1-6, with 7 bases identical to TRBD1. Germline lookup yields CDR1 KGHSH and CDR2 LQKENI. With 1 base clipped from V and 6 bases from J, the junction kept 3 bases outside the gene matches. The CDR3 spans 15 residues. The DNA of the CDR3 is TGTGCCAGCTCACCACGCGGGACAGTTAATTCACCCCTCCACTTT. Its protein product is CASSPRGTVNSPLHF.

The gene calls are TRBV28 and TRBJ2-7; D gene ambiguous. The CDR3 length is 15 residues. CDR1 and CDR2 (germline): MDHEN, SYDVKM. V was shortened by 6 bases and J by 3 bases, with 18 bases between the two germline ends. Here the CDR3 reads CASSPPRVDRYEQYV. Written as DNA, the CDR3 is TGTGCCAGCAGCCCCCCGCGAGTAGATCGCTACGAGCAGTACGTC.

The rearrangement links TRBV29-1 to TRBJ1-2; no definite D call. V lost 7 bases to trimming and J lost 3 bases, with 15 bases between them. This CDR3 is 13 amino acids long. Germline values: CDR1 SQVTM, CDR2 ANQGSEA. DNA for the CDR3: TGCAGCGCCCCATCGGGCGGGTACTATGGCTACACCTTC. Amino acid sequence: CSAPSGGYYGYTF.

This clone was found once. The chain links TRBV6-5 to TRBJ2-7; 7 bases agree with TRBD2. This CDR3 comprises 14 residues. Germline V gene data show CDR1 as MNHEY and CDR2 as SVGAGI. V gave up 6 bases and J gave up 5 bases; unmatched junction bases: 10. This CDR3 is CASSQSEGGHEQYF. The CDR3 DNA reads as TGTGCCAGCAGCCAATCGGAGGGAGGGCACGAGCAGTACTTC.

This chain links TRBV7-9 with TRBJ2-1; TRBD2 matches at 9 bases. The V and J ends lost 5 bases and 10 bases, in that order; junction bases with no gene match: 3. The germline gives CDR1 SEHNR, CDR2 FQNEAQ (reference sequence). The CDR3 consists of 12 residues. CDR3 bases: TGTGCCAGCAGCCTCACTAGCGGGGAGCAGTTCTTC. As protein: CASSLTSGEQFF.

V is TRBV6-6 and J is TRBJ2-1, with 7 bases aligning to TRBD1. Losses at the gene ends were 6 bases for V and 6 bases for J; bases not matched to a gene: 8. CDR1 MNHNY and CDR2 SVGAGI come from the germline V gene (reference sequence). The CDR3 totals 14 residues. CDR3 region: CASSTTGQANEQFF. The DNA of the CDR3 is TGTGCCAGCAGCACCACCGGACAGGCCAATGAGCAGTTCTTC.

This chain connects TRBV5-6 to TRBJ2-7, with 9 positions matching TRBD2. CDR1 is SGHDT, CDR2 YYEEEE, per germline. The CDR3 contains 17 residues. The V segment lost 4 bases and the J segment 0 bases; nucleotides outside the gene matches: 11. The CDR3 spells CASSPTFAGGTSYEQYF. CDR3 DNA sequence: TGTGCCAGCAGCCCCACTTTTGCGGGGGGGACCTCCTACGAGCAGTACTTC.

The chain carries TRBV19 and TRBJ2-4, with D possibly TRBD1 on 6 matching bases. Germline V gene data show CDR1 as LNHDA and CDR2 as SQIVND (reference sequence). CDR3 length: 14 amino acids. The V end was cut by 2 bases, the J end by 6 bases, with 11 bases between. The CDR3 here is CASSITQGGNIQYF. DNA of the CDR3: TGTGCCAGTAGTATAACACAGGGTGGAAACATTCAGTACTTC.

The CDR3 protein is CASSPTGLNQPQHF. DNA of the CDR3: TGTGCCAGCTCACCTACGGGACTTAATCAGCCCCAGCATTTT. V and J are TRBV18 and TRBJ1-5, with a possible D match to TRBD1 (5 bases). Between the trimmed V and J ends, which lost 3 bases and 4 bases, there was a span of 10 bases. Germline values: CDR1 KGHSH, CDR2 LQKENI. The CDR3 runs 14 residues.

The chain couples TRBV27 to TRBJ2-1; TRBD2 matches at 13 bases. V shed 5 bases and J 8 bases; nucleotides not matched to a gene: 12. The CDR3 has 17 amino acids. From germline, CDR1 is MNHEY and CDR2 SMNVEV (reference sequence). The CDR3 DNA sequence: TGTGCCAGCAGTCAACCGGCACTAGCGGGGGGGCCTCATGAGCAGTTCTTC. Its translation is CASSQPALAGGPHEQFF.

This sequence joins TRBV5-4 and TRBJ2-3; 15 nucleotides match TRBD2. This CDR3 has 19 residues. CDR1 is SGHNT and CDR2 is YYREEE in the germline V gene (reference sequence). With V trimmed by 0 bases and J by 5 bases, 10 bases remained unmatched. CDR3 region: CASSLEGRPGLAGGDTQYF. In DNA, the CDR3 is TGTGCCAGCAGCTTGGAGGGGAGACCGGGACTAGCGGGGGGAGATACGCAGTATTTT. Full variable domain (rest looked up from reference TRBV5-4 and TRBJ2-3): ETGVTQSPTHLIKTRGQQVTLRCSSQSGHNTVSWYQQALGQGPQFIFQYYREEENGRGNFPPRFSGLQFPNYSSELNVNALELDDSALYLCASSLEGRPGLAGGDTQYFGPGTRLTVL.

The V and J genes are TRBV2 and TRBJ2-1, with D possibly matching TRBD2 (6 bases). This CDR3 region has 13 residues. Trimming removed 3 bases at V and 7 bases at J, with 10 bases between. CDR1 and CDR2 from the germline V gene are SNHLY and FYNNEI. Here the CDR3 DNA reads TGTGCCAGCAGTGAGGCGGGAAAGAATGAGCAGTTCTTC. Protein: CASSEAGKNEQFF.

This chain joins TRBV30 and TRBJ1-4, with D maybe TRBD1 (5 bases). The CDR3 totals 14 residues. Trimming removed 0 bases from V and 8 bases from J, with 13 bases in between. CDR1 is GTSNPN, CDR2 SVGIG, per germline (reference sequence). The CDR3 spells CAWSVGAVGEKLFF. CDR3 in DNA: TGTGCCTGGAGTGTAGGGGCAGTCGGAGAAAAACTGTTTTTT.

The genes are TRBV5-4 and TRBJ2-2; TRBD2 might be the D (5 bases). Germline V lookup: CDR1 SGHNT, CDR2 YYREEE (reference sequence). The CDR3 is 14 amino acids. The V gene lost 4 bases and the J gene lost 4 bases, with 11 bases spanning the gap. The CDR3 nucleotides read TGTGCCAGCAGCCTGGGAGCGAGCACCGGGGAGCTGTTTTTT. Translating gives CASSLGASTGELFF.

The chain recombines TRBV19 with TRBJ1-1; 9 bases map to TRBD1. Germline-derived CDR1 and CDR2 are LNHDA and SQIVND (reference sequence). The CDR3 is 15 residues long. Trimming removed 4 bases from V and 5 bases from J; junction bases left unmatched: 8. The CDR3 sequence: CASSNLQGAGTEAFF. CDR3 in DNA: TGTGCCAGTAGTAACCTACAGGGGGCGGGAACTGAAGCTTTCTTT.

The gene calls are TRBV19 and TRBJ2-7, with 9 nucleotides matching TRBD2. The V gene's germline CDR1 is LNHDA and CDR2 SQIVND (reference sequence). With 2 bases clipped from V and 7 bases from J, the junction kept 9 bases outside the gene matches. The CDR3 loop spans 15 amino acids. CDR3 DNA: TGTGCCAGTAGTATAACGGGACTAGCCACAGGGGAGCAGTACTTC. Its protein product is CASSITGLATGEQYF. Together with reference TRBV19 and TRBJ2-7, the CDR3 gives the full variable domain: DGGITQSPKYLFRKEGQNVTLSCEQNLNHDAMYWYRQDPGQGLRLIYYSQIVNDFQKGDIAEGYSVSREKKESFPLTVTSAQKNPTAFYLCASSITGLATGEQYFGPGTRLTVT.

The rearrangement links TRBV2 to TRBJ1-1, with D possibly TRBD1 on 6 matching bases. V lost 6 bases and J 4 bases, leaving 15 bases between the germline ends. CDR3 length: 14 residues. CDR1 is SNHLY, CDR2 FYNNEI, per germline. The CDR3 DNA sequence: TGTGCCAGCAGGGGCACGGGGGCGGGCACTGAAGCTTTCTTT. Translated: CASRGTGAGTEAFF. The variable domain in full, completed from reference TRBV2 and TRBJ1-1, reads EPEVTQTPSHQVTQMGQEVILRCVPISNHLYFYWYRQILGQKVEFLVSFYNNEISEKSEIFDDQFSVERPDGSNFTLKIRSTKLEDSAMYFCASRGTGAGTEAFFGQGTRLTVV.

The genes are TRBV7-9 and TRBJ2-3, with D perhaps TRBD2 (7 bases). Trimming left V 1 base short and J 1 base short, with 9 bases between. From germline, CDR1 is SEHNR and CDR2 FQNEAQ (reference sequence). The CDR3 runs to 15 residues. The CDR3 nucleotides read TGTGCCAGCAGCTTAGGGCGGGGGCGCACAGATACGCAGTATTTT. Translation gives CASSLGRGRTDTQYF.

The chain recombines TRBV4-2 with TRBJ1-5; 11 bases are a match to TRBD1. Germline-derived CDR1 and CDR2 are LGHNA and YNFKEQ. CDR3 length: 16 amino acids. V shed 2 bases and J 6 bases; nucleotides not matched to a gene: 6. The CDR3 loop is CASSQPDRGPSQPQHF. The CDR3 nucleotides read TGTGCCAGCAGCCAACCGGACAGGGGGCCTAGTCAGCCCCAGCATTTT.

This clone appeared a single time. The V and J genes are TRBV21-1 and TRBJ1-5; no DNA check was done on the table's D call, TRBD1. TRBV21-1 is termed a pseudogene. The CDR3 totals 16 residues. The CDR3 DNA follows: TGTGCCAGCAGCAGAACACTGGACAGGGACAATCAGCCCCAGCATTTT. Encoded protein: CASSRTLDRDNQPQHF.

This sequence joins TRBV5-4 and TRBJ2-3; 13 bases line up with TRBD2. There are 19 residues in the CDR3. Per the germline V gene, CDR1 is SGHNT and CDR2 is YYREEE (reference sequence). After removal of 0 bases from V and 0 bases from J, the junction contained 7 bases not matched to a gene. The CDR3 DNA reads TGTGCCAGCAGCTTGGGAGGACTAGCGGGGGATATTAGCACAGATACGCAGTATTTT. Residues: CASSLGGLAGDISTDTQYF.

The chain joins TRBV10-3 to TRBJ1-3, with 9 bases fitting TRBD1. V trimming: 10 bases; J trimming: 0 bases; junction bases outside the gene matches: 10. The length of the CDR3 is 16 residues. In germline, CDR1 is ENHRY, CDR2 SYGVKD. CDR3 in DNA: TGTGCCACGTGGGACGGGACAGGGATCTCTGGAAACACCATATATTTT. Amino acids: CATWDGTGISGNTIYF.